These 24 T cell receptor beta chains share one sample of origin, sequenced in a study of shared T cell receptors in the human thymus (dated by TCRdb to about 2021). The library was made by the immunoSEQ multiplex PCR assay. Drawn from immuneACCESS, this table holds only the in-frame rearrangements with V and J called that TCRdb kept. Clones are partly lost; checked studies trace under half to an unresolved V gene and leave the rest unexplained. The sample data list hundreds of thousands of clones, and 87% of these were observed just once. The biggest ten clones account for 0.0094% of the sample. The same sample was also studied in work on human thymus T cells.

Specimen: thymocytes. These receptors all come from a boy less than two years old with a congenital heart defect. Donor details come from another sample of the same person, matched by shared clones.

This clone was found once. V is TRBV29-1 and J is TRBJ2-1, with 7 bases matching TRBD2. After removal of 5 bases from V and 3 bases from J, the junction contained 4 bases not matched to a gene. CDR3 size: 13 residues. In germline, CDR1 is SQVTM, CDR2 ANQGSEA. Here the CDR3 DNA reads TGCAGCGTTATAAGCGGGGTCTACAATGAGCAGTTCTTC. This encodes CSVISGVYNEQFF.

The genes are TRBV18 and TRBJ2-7; the match to TRBD1 covers 11 bases. Germline V gene data show CDR1 as KGHSH and CDR2 as LQKENI. The CDR3 covers 14 residues. V lost 9 bases, J lost 5 bases, and 9 bases stayed unmatched. The CDR3 loop is CASSDRGRVDEQYF. The CDR3 coding sequence is TGTGCCAGTTCGGACAGGGGGCGCGTAGACGAGCAGTACTTC.

This chain connects TRBV28 to TRBJ1-1, with 8 bases lining up with TRBD1. Germline CDR1 and CDR2: MDHEN and SYDVKM. After removal of 7 bases from V and 1 base from J, the junction contained 8 bases not matched to a gene. CDR3 length equals 15 residues. The CDR3, as DNA: TGTGCCAGCACCCTAAGGGACAGGTCGAACACTGAAGCTTTCTTT. It yields the protein CASTLRDRSNTEAFF.

The chain uses TRBV5-6 and TRBJ1-3; 9 nucleotides match TRBD1. Germline assignment: CDR1 SGHDT and CDR2 YYEEEE. The CDR3 length is 19 residues. V lost 5 bases to trimming and J lost 0 bases; unmatched junction nucleotides: 15. CDR3 amino acids: CASSFRPGTGYYSGNTIYF. CDR3 sequence (DNA): TGTGCCAGCAGTTTCCGTCCCGGGACAGGGTATTACTCTGGAAACACCATATATTTT.

The rearrangement uses TRBV4-1 and TRBJ2-7; tentative D call: TRBD1 (5 bases). V was shortened by 3 bases and J by 5 bases, with 8 bases between the two germline ends. Germline V gene sequence: CDR1 MGHRA, CDR2 YSYEKL. The CDR3 is 12 amino acids. CDR3 DNA sequence: TGCGCCAGCAGCCACCTCAGGGACGAGCAGTACTTC. As protein: CASSHLRDEQYF.

The chain recombines TRBV13 with TRBJ2-2; TRBD2 might be the D (5 bases). The CDR3 loop spans 14 amino acids. V lost 2 bases, J lost 2 bases, and 6 bases lay in between. The V gene's germline CDR1 is PRHDT and CDR2 FYEKMQ (reference sequence). The CDR3 here is CASSLLANTGELFF. Written as DNA, the CDR3 is TGTGCCAGCAGCTTACTAGCCAACACCGGGGAGCTGTTTTTT.

This clone was recorded once. This chain connects TRBV11-2 to TRBJ2-7; TRBD1 matches at 10 bases. The CDR3 has 19 amino acids. Germline V gene data show CDR1 as SGHAT and CDR2 as FQNNGV. With V trimmed by 4 bases and J by 2 bases, 17 bases remained unmatched. The CDR3 sequence: CASSSKHDRGREIPYEQYF. The CDR3 DNA reads as TGTGCCAGCAGCTCCAAACACGACAGGGGGCGCGAAATCCCCTACGAGCAGTACTTC.

V is TRBV5-1 and J is TRBJ2-3, with 8 bases that match TRBD2. Trimming removed 2 bases from V and 6 bases from J; junction bases left unmatched: 8. Germline assignment: CDR1 SGHRS and CDR2 YFSETQ. The length of the CDR3 is 15 residues. The CDR3: CASSFVGGGMDTQYF. The CDR3 bases are TGCGCCAGCAGCTTCGTCGGGGGGGGCATGGATACGCAGTATTTT.

The CDR3: CASSSQLGPRPAYNEQFF. CDR3 DNA sequence: TGTGCCAGCAGCTCCCAACTAGGGCCGCGCCCGGCATACAATGAGCAGTTCTTC. This chain links TRBV9 with TRBJ2-1, with D possibly matching TRBD2 (5 bases). Germline V gene lookup returns CDR1 SGDLS and CDR2 YYNGEE. CDR3 size: 18 residues. Trimming took 4 bases from V and 4 from J, leaving 24 bases between them. The full variable domain, completed using reference TRBV9 and TRBJ2-1, is DSGVTQTPKHLITATGQRVTLRCSPRSGDLSVYWYQQSLDQGLQFLIQYYNGEERAKGNILERFSAQQFPDLHSELNLSSLELGDSALYFCASSSQLGPRPAYNEQFFGPGTRLTVL.

The rearrangement uses TRBV19 and TRBJ1-6; D is perhaps TRBD1 (5 bases). Trimming removed 5 bases at V and 6 bases at J, with 17 bases between. There are 16 residues in the CDR3. Germline lookup yields CDR1 LNHDA and CDR2 SQIVND (reference sequence). The CDR3 region is CASSRAPGTFNSPLHF. Here the CDR3 DNA reads TGTGCCAGTAGTCGTGCACCCGGGACTTTTAATTCACCCCTCCACTTT.

This clone has just one count. The V and J genes are TRBV25-1 and TRBJ1-3; 10 bases align to TRBD1. The CDR3 has 17 amino acids. The ends lost 1 base at V and 2 bases at J; junction bases unmatched: 5. In germline, CDR1 is MGHDK, CDR2 SYGVNS. The CDR3 coding sequence is TGTGCCAGCAGTGAATTCGGGACAGGGGTTCCTGGAAACACCATATATTTT. Protein product: CASSEFGTGVPGNTIYF.

This rearrangement joins TRBV28 to TRBJ1-5; D is unresolved. Germline lookup yields CDR1 MDHEN and CDR2 SYDVKM. This CDR3 has 15 residues. Deletions cut 3 bases from V and 3 bases from J, with 12 bases between. CDR3 sequence reads: CASSFLAVPNQPQHF. The CDR3 DNA follows: TGTGCCAGCAGTTTCTTGGCCGTTCCCAATCAGCCCCAGCATTTT.

This clone was found a few times. CDR3 region: CASSARTGDNEQFF. DNA for the CDR3: TGCGCCAGCAGTGCCCGGACAGGGGACAATGAGCAGTTCTTC. The chain recombines TRBV10-2 with TRBJ2-1, with TRBD1 matching 9 bases. V dropped 4 bases and J dropped 5; count of bases not matched to a gene: 3. Germline V gene sequence: CDR1 WSHSY, CDR2 SAAADI. The CDR3 is 14 amino acids.

The chain is built from TRBV27 and TRBJ1-2, with 7 bases that match TRBD1. The V segment lost 5 bases and the J segment 0 bases; nucleotides outside the gene matches: 3. This CDR3 has 14 residues. Germline CDR1 MNHEY, CDR2 SMNVEV (reference sequence). Here the CDR3 reads CASSTGQANYGYTF. In nucleotides, the CDR3 is TGTGCCAGCAGTACAGGACAGGCTAACTATGGCTACACCTTC.

This rearrangement joins TRBV15 to TRBJ2-7; possibly TRBD2 for D (7 bases). Germline V gene sequence: CDR1 LNHNV, CDR2 YYDKDF (reference sequence). V lost 0 bases to trimming and J lost 5 bases, with 11 bases between them. The CDR3 runs to 14 residues. The CDR3 coding sequence is TGTGCCACCAGCAGAGACAGGGGAGGGGACGAGCAGTACTTC. Its protein product is CATSRDRGGDEQYF.

V is TRBV11-2 and J is TRBJ2-3; 7 nucleotides line up with TRBD2. Germline V gives CDR1 SGHAT, CDR2 FQNNGV. V trimming: 2 bases; J trimming: 3 bases; junction bases outside the gene matches: 14. The CDR3 consists of 18 residues. CDR3 coding DNA: TGTGCCAGCAGCTTAAGAATTTTCGGCGGGAGATCGACAGATACGCAGTATTTT. This gives the protein CASSLRIFGGRSTDTQYF.

V gene TRBV4-3 combines with J gene TRBJ2-7; 9 bases are shared with TRBD2. CDR1 LGHNA and CDR2 YSLEER come from the germline V gene. Trimming took 2 bases from V and 6 from J; bases not matched to a gene: 11. The CDR3 loop spans 16 amino acids. CDR3 nucleotides: TGCGCCAGCAGCCAATTACCCGGGGGTAGCGGGAGCGAGCAGTACTTC. It specifies CASSQLPGGSGSEQYF.

The V gene is TRBV9, the J gene TRBJ2-7, with TRBD2 matching 10 bases. Germline V gene data show CDR1 as SGDLS and CDR2 as YYNGEE. V shed 4 bases, J shed 7 bases, and the junction held 14 bases outside the gene matches. The CDR3 extends over 16 amino acids. The DNA for the CDR3 is TGTGCCAGCAGCCCGACGGGGCTAGCGGGAGTTGGGGAGCAGTACTTC. This translates into CASSPTGLAGVGEQYF.

The chain uses TRBV28 and TRBJ2-7; TRBD1 agrees at 7 bases. After removal of 3 bases from V and 5 bases from J, the junction contained 13 bases not matched to a gene. The CDR3 totals 16 residues. The germline CDR1 and CDR2 sequences are MDHEN and SYDVKM. CDR3 bases: TGTGCCAGCAGTTTCCCGGGTTTAGGGGGCTTGAACGAGCAGTACTTC. It codes for CASSFPGLGGLNEQYF.

The CDR3 loop reads CASSPSLTGGETQYF. The DNA of the CDR3 is TGTGCCAGCAGCCCGTCCCTCACAGGGGGAGAGACCCAGTACTTC. The rearrangement links TRBV4-2 to TRBJ2-5; 8 bases map to TRBD1. Germline CDR1 and CDR2: LGHNA and YNFKEQ. V trimming: 4 bases; J trimming: 4 bases; junction bases outside the gene matches: 8. The CDR3 totals 15 residues.

The chain joins TRBV28 to TRBJ2-7; 12 nucleotides align to TRBD2. The CDR3 runs 20 residues. V was pared by 5 bases and J by 1 base, with 18 bases of the junction left unmatched. Germline CDR1 reads MDHEN; CDR2 reads SYDVKM. The CDR3 sequence: CASSPRPGLAGLRGSYEQYF. The CDR3 DNA reads as TGTGCCAGCAGTCCTCGACCGGGACTAGCGGGTTTAAGAGGGTCCTACGAGCAGTACTTC.

The chain has TRBV19 and TRBJ2-3; 11 bases match TRBD2. Germline V gene lookup returns CDR1 LNHDA and CDR2 SQIVND (reference sequence). Trimming at V came to 4 bases and at J to 0 bases, leaving 6 bases not matched to a gene. The CDR3 is 17 amino acids. The CDR3 loop is CASSSRRTSGSTDTQYF. The CDR3 nucleotides are TGTGCCAGTAGTAGTCGCCGGACTAGCGGGAGCACAGATACGCAGTATTTT.

This clone showed up just once. J is TRBJ1-1 and V is TRBV7-9; D possibly corresponds to TRBD1 (6 bases). Germline values: CDR1 SEHNR, CDR2 FQNEAQ (reference sequence). This CDR3 region has 14 residues. The V gene lost 4 bases and the J gene lost 11 bases, with 20 bases spanning the gap. The CDR3 coding sequence is TGTGCCAGCAGCTGTGGTGAGGGACATCTAGACGCTTTCTTT. This gives the protein CASSCGEGHLDAFF.

This clone has only a few counts. The CDR3 nucleotides are TGTGCCAGCAGTTTCCACGGGTACTCCTACGAGCAGTACTTC. This encodes CASSFHGYSYEQYF. V is TRBV27 and J is TRBJ2-7; D gene unclear. Germline values: CDR1 MNHEY, CDR2 SMNVEV (reference sequence). This CDR3 is 14 amino acids long. Deletions cut 3 bases from V and 0 bases from J, with 9 bases between.